This paragraph reports one T cell receptor beta chain. Its cognate antigen is unknown. Library construction for TCR beta used iRepertoire HTBI primers and Arm-PCR of CDR3 regions. TCRdb analysed the multiplex PCR reads with MiXCR anew, one entry per CDR3 protein. The sample yields roughly 450,000 distinct CDR3 sequences, around 22% seen once. This specimen comes from a study of regulatory T cells in long-lasting Graves disease. Findings and limits, study-wide: Samples came from peripheral blood alone, without thyroid tissue. Under persistent disease, TRBV28, TRBJ1-2 and TRBJ2-5 were used preferentially.

This CDR3 has 18 residues. With 8 bases clipped from V and 0 bases from J, the junction kept 13 bases outside the gene matches. Germline V lookup: CDR1 LNHDA, CDR2 SQIVND (reference sequence). Time point described: persistent/refractory GD, antithyroid drugs over 5 years with positive TRAb. PBMCs provided the RNA from which the TCR library was made. This specimen was peripheral blood mononuclear cells (PBMCs), taken when the disease was refractory, from a patient treated with antithyroid drugs. The sequence was collected from a female donor with Graves disease. The rearrangement uses TRBV19 and TRBJ1-2; 12 bases agree with TRBD1. This chain's CDR3 is CASGPKGTGGSANYGYTF. As DNA, the CDR3 is TGTGCCAGTGGTCCGAAAGGGACAGGGGGCTCGGCTAACTATGGCTACACCTTC.